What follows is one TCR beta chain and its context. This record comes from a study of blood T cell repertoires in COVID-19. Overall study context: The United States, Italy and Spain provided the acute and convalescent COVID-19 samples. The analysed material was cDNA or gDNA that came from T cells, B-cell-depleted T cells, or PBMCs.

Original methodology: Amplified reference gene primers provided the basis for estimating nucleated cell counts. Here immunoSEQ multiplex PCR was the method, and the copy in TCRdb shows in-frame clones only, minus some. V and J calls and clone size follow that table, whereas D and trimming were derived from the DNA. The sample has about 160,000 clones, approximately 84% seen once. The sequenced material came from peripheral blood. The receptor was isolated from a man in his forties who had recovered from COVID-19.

CDR3 bases: TGTGCCAGCACCCCCCCCTACCAAGAGACCCAGTACTTC. Protein: CASTPPYQETQYF. The V gene is TRBV6-5, the J gene TRBJ2-5; D gene uncertain. The germline CDR1 and CDR2 sequences are MNHEY and SVGAGI. V lost 7 bases and J 0 bases, leaving 9 bases between the germline ends. The CDR3 has 13 residues.